The 13 T cell receptor beta chains given below trace back to one sample, sequenced in a study of radiation and T cells in renal cell carcinoma. Documented time point: baseline pretreatment blood. Treatment meaning: 15 Gy SBRT to primary tumor, nephrectomy 4 weeks later. Repertoires were generated with immunoSEQ multiplex PCR, while TCRdb's copy carries only in-frame clones and drops some. There are 120,000 to 150,000 clones in the sample; roughly 83% occur only once, and roughly 25% lies in the top ten. This specimen was blood, taken from a patient whose treatment included radiotherapy and nephrectomy. Receptors originate from a woman aged 50 to 60 with renal cell carcinoma.

The chain joins TRBV9 to TRBJ1-3; TRBD1 is a possible D gene (5 bases). The V end lost 3 bases, the J end lost 4 bases, and 11 bases lay between the germline ends. Germline CDR1 reads SGDLS; CDR2 reads YYNGEE. The CDR3 spans 14 residues. DNA of the CDR3: TGTGCCAGCAGCGCAGGGTCGGCCGGAAACACCATATATTTT. Translating it yields CASSAGSAGNTIYF.

This clone was found a few times. J is TRBJ2-4 and V is TRBV15, with D unclear. Germline CDR1 reads LNHNV; CDR2 reads YYDKDF (reference sequence). The CDR3 is 15 residues long. V was pared by 0 bases and J by 0 bases, with 6 bases between. CDR3 in amino acids: CATSRDWVAKNIQYF. In DNA form, the CDR3 reads TGTGCCACCAGCAGAGATTGGGTAGCCAAAAACATTCAGTACTTC.

This sequence joins TRBV2 and TRBJ1-5; D is unclear. Trimming removed 4 bases at V and 4 bases at J, with 11 bases between. The length of the CDR3 is 14 residues. CDR1 SNHLY and CDR2 FYNNEI come from the germline V gene. As DNA, the CDR3 is TGTGCCAGCAGTGTGGTTGCTTCTAATCAGCCCCAGCATTTT. It is translated as CASSVVASNQPQHF. The full variable domain, its missing parts supplied by reference TRBV2 and TRBJ1-5, is EPEVTQTPSHQVTQMGQEVILRCVPISNHLYFYWYRQILGQKVEFLVSFYNNEISEKSEIFDDQFSVERPDGSNFTLKIRSTKLEDSAMYFCASSVVASNQPQHFGDGTRLSIL.

V and J are TRBV6-6 and TRBJ2-7; the D is unclear. This CDR3 is built from 14 residues. Trimming left V 5 bases short and J 0 bases short, with 11 bases between. Germline values: CDR1 MNHNY, CDR2 SVGAGI (reference sequence). In DNA, the CDR3 is TGTGCCAGCAGTCCTTCTACCAGCTCCTACGAGCAGTACTTC. Translating gives CASSPSTSSYEQYF.

The V and J genes are TRBV10-3 and TRBJ1-6; the D gene is possibly TRBD1 (5 bases). The CDR3 is 14 amino acids. Trimming left V 11 bases short and J 5 bases short, with 16 bases between. Germline CDR1 reads ENHRY; CDR2 reads SYGVKD. The CDR3 spells CAVSPGRNNSPLHF. CDR3 coding DNA: TGTGCCGTTTCTCCGGGACGAAATAATTCACCCCTCCACTTT.

The chain recombines TRBV5-6 with TRBJ1-2; D call uncertain. Germline lookup yields CDR1 SGHDT and CDR2 YYEEEE. The CDR3 contains 13 residues. V was cut by 0 bases and J by 6 bases, with 9 bases left in between. For the CDR3, the DNA is TGTGCCAGCAGCTTGGTCGGTTTGGATGGCTACACCTTC. Its protein is CASSLVGLDGYTF.

V gene TRBV10-2 combines with J gene TRBJ2-7, with D unclear. V gave up 0 bases and J gave up 9 bases, with 9 bases separating them. The CDR3 is 12 residues long. Germline CDR1 is WSHSY and CDR2 is SAAADI. The CDR3 reads CASSESSPVQYF. CDR3 DNA sequence: TGCGCCAGCAGTGAGTCTAGTCCGGTGCAGTACTTC.

The chain is built from TRBV19 and TRBJ2-3, with 7 positions matching TRBD1. V shed 5 bases and J 7 bases; nucleotides not matched to a gene: 12. The CDR3 spans 15 residues. Germline CDR1 LNHDA, CDR2 SQIVND (reference sequence). The CDR3 spells CASSFDYGQANTQYF. Written as DNA, the CDR3 is TGTGCCAGTAGTTTCGACTATGGACAGGCGAATACGCAGTATTTT. The complete variable domain, with remaining parts taken from reference TRBV19 and TRBJ2-3, reads DGGITQSPKYLFRKEGQNVTLSCEQNLNHDAMYWYRQDPGQGLRLIYYSQIVNDFQKGDIAEGYSVSREKKESFPLTVTSAQKNPTAFYLCASSFDYGQANTQYFGPGTRLTVL.

CDR3 nucleotide sequence: TGTGCCATCAACGACAGGGAGAACACTGAAGCTTTCTTT. Encoded protein: CAINDRENTEAFF. The chain carries TRBV10-3 and TRBJ1-1; 7 positions match TRBD1. The germline V gene has CDR1 ENHRY and CDR2 SYGVKD. The CDR3 has 13 amino acids. The junction had 3 bases not matched to a gene; V was cut back by 7 bases and J by 1 base.

This clone was seen just once. The chain uses TRBV6-5 and TRBJ1-1; D is undetermined. The CDR3 spans 13 residues. V lost 2 bases, J lost 2 bases, and 6 bases lay in between. Germline-derived CDR1 and CDR2 are MNHEY and SVGAGI. The CDR3 nucleotides are TGTGCCAGCAGTTACGCCAGAAACACTGAAGCTTTCTTT. Protein: CASSYARNTEAFF.

The chain is built from TRBV20-1 and TRBJ2-5; no reliable D call. Germline V gene sequence: CDR1 DFQATT, CDR2 SNEGSKA (reference sequence). The CDR3 extends over 10 amino acids. Between the trimmed V and J ends, which lost 3 bases and 2 bases, there was a span of 1 base. The CDR3 DNA reads TGCAGTGCTAGTCAAGAGACCCAGTACTTC. It codes for CSASQETQYF.

This clone was observed once. J is TRBJ2-1 and V is TRBV6-6; no firm D call. This CDR3 contains 15 residues. Looked up from germline, CDR1 is MNHNY and CDR2 is SVGAGI (reference sequence). V was clipped by 4 bases and J by 3 bases, with 13 bases between them. In nucleotides, the CDR3 is TGTGCCAGCAGTTCCCTTTTATTGGACTACAATGAGCAGTTCTTC. Translation gives CASSSLLLDYNEQFF.

This clone was seen more than once but under ten times. The V call is TRBV9, the J call TRBJ1-4; D gene ambiguous. CDR3 size: 13 residues. Deletions cut 4 bases from V and 8 bases from J, with 12 bases between. CDR1 is SGDLS and CDR2 is YYNGEE in the germline V gene. Here the CDR3 DNA reads TGTGCCAGCAGCAGGGCCCCGATGGAAAAACTGTTTTTT. Its protein is CASSRAPMEKLFF. The full variable domain, rest sourced from reference TRBV9 and TRBJ1-4, is DSGVTQTPKHLITATGQRVTLRCSPRSGDLSVYWYQQSLDQGLQFLIQYYNGEERAKGNILERFSAQQFPDLHSELNLSSLELGDSALYFCASSRAPMEKLFFGSGTQLSVL.